This T cell receptor beta chain is from a study of T cell responses to AZD1222 COVID-19 vaccine. The CDR3 has 14 amino acids. The germline gives CDR1 MNHNS, CDR2 SASEGT. The data were produced by immunoSEQ multiplex PCR, yet TCRdb's version contains in-frame clones alone and is incomplete. The sample includes 200,000 or so clones, around 92% of them seen just once. As to this clone: One end of the junction fails to match germline, which may point to a read error.

This clonotype was sampled from an adult in good health. This rearrangement joins TRBV6-1 to TRBJ2-5; the match to TRBD2 covers 8 bases. The sample here was peripheral blood, taken on day 0 of AZD1222 vaccination. CDR3 sequence reads: CASCDAGGGETQYF. In nucleotides, the CDR3 is TGTGCCAGCTGTGACGCGGGGGGTGGGGAGACCCAGTACTTC.